Detailed here is one TCR beta chain. The V gene lost 5 bases and the J gene lost 1 base, with 12 bases spanning the gap. CDR1 is MNHNY, CDR2 SVGAGI, per germline (reference sequence). The CDR3 totals 15 residues. Method: immunoSEQ multiplex PCR; TCRdb's copy keeps in-frame clones and lacks some. In the table there are under 200,000 clones, 88% of which are singletons. The record originates from a study of blood T cell repertoires in COVID-19. The sequencing sample was made of peripheral blood. The clonotype originates from a man in his forties with active or convalescent COVID-19. The genes are TRBV6-6 and TRBJ1-5; D perhaps matches TRBD1 (6 bases). The CDR3 region has the DNA TGTGCCAGCAGTCCAACAGGGAAGAGCAATCAGCCCCAGCATTTT. Translation gives CASSPTGKSNQPQHF.